This T cell receptor beta chain emerged from a study of T cell repertoires in cytomegalovirus infection. As for the study in general: Shared public TCR beta signatures pointed to both CMV infection and a matching HLA type.

TCRdb passed the reads through MiXCR, listing each CDR3 protein once. The sample shows some 700,000 distinct CDR3 sequences, approximately 34% of them seen only once. The length of the CDR3 is 19 residues. Per the germline V gene, CDR1 is MNHNS and CDR2 is SASEGT. Unmatched junction bases numbered 17, after V lost 1 base and J lost 5 bases. This clonotype turned up a few times. The target antigen is unknown. Points from the study as a whole: Dominant in the ex vivo response were TCR beta clonotypes restricted by HLA-C and specific for CMV. Using cumulative public TCR beta family frequency, the authors identified those who carried CMV together with the relevant HLA.

The TCR was taken from a human donor in good health (CMV status not recorded). Some clones in this sample may be carry-over from other donors' samples. V and J are TRBV6-1 and TRBJ2-7; 10 bases match TRBD1. Sequenced: PBMCs. CDR3 coding DNA: TGTGCCAGCAGTGAAGGTGCGACAGGGGGCTTTGTCTATATGGACGAGCAGTACTTC. Translating it yields CASSEGATGGFVYMDEQYF.